This TCR beta chain was documented in a study of blood T cell repertoires in COVID-19. As for the study in general: Sources were T cells, B-cell-depleted T cells, or PBMCs; the material itself was cDNA or gDNA.

Germline loops: CDR1 SQVTM, CDR2 ANQGSEA. V was cut by 4 bases and J by 6 bases, with 10 bases left in between. The CDR3 is made up of 12 amino acids. Original methodology: Using reference gene primer amplification, nucleated cell counts were estimated. TCRdb's copy holds only in-frame clones and misses some; the assay was immunoSEQ multiplex PCR. V and J calls and clone size are copied from that table; D and trimming were computed from the DNA. Counted here are a few hundred thousand clones, roughly 80% occurring once; the ten biggest clones make up approximately 1%. This clone was counted between two and nine times.

This TCR came from a human donor with acute or convalescent COVID-19. The donor label of this sample is uncertain. The sequencing input was peripheral blood. The rearrangement uses TRBV29-1 and TRBJ2-1; the D gene is possibly TRBD2 (5 bases). The CDR3 region has the DNA TGCAGCGTTGTAACGGGGTTCAATGAGCAGTTCTTC. Protein: CSVVTGFNEQFF.